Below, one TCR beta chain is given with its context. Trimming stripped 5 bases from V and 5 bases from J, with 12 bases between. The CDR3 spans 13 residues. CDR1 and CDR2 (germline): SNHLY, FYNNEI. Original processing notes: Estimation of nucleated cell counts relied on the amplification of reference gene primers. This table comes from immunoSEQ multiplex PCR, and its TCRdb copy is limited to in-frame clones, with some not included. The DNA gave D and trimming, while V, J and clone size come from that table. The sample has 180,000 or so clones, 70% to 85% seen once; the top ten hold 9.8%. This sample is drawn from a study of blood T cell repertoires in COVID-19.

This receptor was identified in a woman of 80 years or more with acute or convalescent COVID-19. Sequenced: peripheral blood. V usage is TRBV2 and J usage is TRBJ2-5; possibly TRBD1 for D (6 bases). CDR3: CASSRGQGETQYF. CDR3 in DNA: TGTGCCAGCAGTAGGGGACAAGGGGAGACCCAGTACTTC. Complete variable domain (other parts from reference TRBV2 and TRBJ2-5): EPEVTQTPSHQVTQMGQEVILRCVPISNHLYFYWYRQILGQKVEFLVSFYNNEISEKSEIFDDQFSVERPDGSNFTLKIRSTKLEDSAMYFCASSRGQGETQYFGPGTRLLVL.